This is a list of T cell receptor beta chains from one sample in a study of persistence of HIV-infected CD4 T cells. This table comes from immunoSEQ multiplex PCR, and its TCRdb copy is limited to in-frame clones, with some not included. The sample lists some 48,000 clones, around 72% occurring once. Their cognate antigens are unknown. The material sequenced was CD4+ T cells sorted from PBMCs after approximately 19-hour stimulation, taken from a patient who received antiretroviral therapy. These receptors came from an adult man with HIV who was CMV-seropositive. The CDR3 runs from the conserved cysteine through the conserved F or W. Each record gives: J gene, V gene, clone size, D gene, CDR3 protein, CDR3 DNA. D genes are given only for firm matches. Only part of the rows carry a size: once, few, many, or a class if the clone is expanded.

J: TRBJ1-1; V: TRBV3-1/TRBV3-2; size: once; D: TRBD1; CDR3: CASSYDRAGTEAFF; DNA: TGTGCCAGCAGCTACGACAGGGCCGGCACTGAAGCTTTCTTT
J: TRBJ2-1; V: TRBV3-1/TRBV3-2; size: -; D: TRBD2; CDR3: CASSHSGTRSCNEQFF; DNA: TGTGCCAGCAGCCATTCGGGGACTAGGAGTTGCAATGAGCAGTTCTTC
J: TRBJ2-2; V: TRBV6-5; size: -; D: -; CDR3: CASSYDGPGELFF; DNA: TGTGCCAGCAGTTACGACGGCCCCGGGGAGCTGTTTTTT
J: TRBJ1-1; V: TRBV3-1/TRBV3-2; size: few; D: -; CDR3: CASSPGERRAFF; DNA: TGTGCCAGCAGCCCAGGGGAGAGACGCGCTTTCTTT
J: TRBJ1-5; V: TRBV3-1/TRBV3-2; size: -; D: -; CDR3: CASSQGWSRQPQHF; DNA: TGTGCCAGCAGCCAGGGATGGTCGCGGCAGCCCCAGCATTTT
J: TRBJ1-3; V: TRBV5-6; size: -; D: TRBD1; CDR3: CASSPGQGIGNTIYF; DNA: TGTGCCAGCAGCCCGGGACAGGGGATTGGAAACACCATATATTTT
J: TRBJ2-7; V: TRBV5-6; size: once; D: TRBD1; CDR3: CASSLGTGLGEQYF; DNA: TGTGCCAGCAGCCTGGGGACAGGACTGGGAGAGCAGTACTTC
J: TRBJ1-2; V: TRBV18; size: -; D: -; CDR3: CASSLTRGAGGYTF; DNA: TGTGCCAGCTCACTCACACGGGGAGCCGGGGGCTACACCTTC
J: TRBJ1-3; V: TRBV30; size: -; D: -; CDR3: CARSLRSGNTIYF; DNA: TGTGCCAGGAGCCTGAGGTCTGGAAACACCATATATTTT
J: TRBJ2-2; V: TRBV7-3; size: -; D: -; CDR3: CASSRHGGQSTGELFF; DNA: TGTGCCAGCAGCCGTCACGGGGGACAAAGCACCGGGGAGCTGTTTTTT
J: TRBJ1-5; V: TRBV2; size: many; D: TRBD1; CDR3: CASSDRGLKPQHF; DNA: TGTGCCAGCAGTGACAGGGGGTTGAAGCCCCAGCATTTT
J: TRBJ1-1; V: TRBV25-1; size: -; D: TRBD1; CDR3: CASSERDRGHTEAFF; DNA: TGTGCCAGCAGTGAACGGGACAGGGGGCACACTGAAGCTTTCTTT
J: TRBJ1-2; V: TRBV19; size: -; D: -; CDR3: CASSIRGNYGYTF; DNA: TGTGCCAGTAGTATAAGAGGGAACTATGGCTACACCTTC
J: TRBJ1-4; V: TRBV7-9; size: -; D: -; CDR3: CASSPFLGGRGLYEKLFF; DNA: TGTGCCAGCAGCCCGTTTTTGGGCGGTCGCGGGCTGTATGAAAAACTGTTTTTT
J: TRBJ1-2; V: TRBV18; size: -; D: -; CDR3: CATSTLANYGYTF; DNA: TGTGCCACATCAACGCTGGCTAACTATGGCTACACCTTC
J: TRBJ2-2; V: TRBV7-2; size: -; D: TRBD2; CDR3: CASSLLGSGDTGELFF; DNA: TGTGCCAGCAGCTTATTGGGCAGCGGGGACACCGGGGAGCTGTTTTTT
J: TRBJ1-5; V: TRBV2; size: -; D: -; CDR3: CASSVGRSSNQPQHF; DNA: TGTGCCAGCAGTGTTGGGAGGTCTAGCAATCAGCCCCAGCATTTT
J: TRBJ2-7; V: TRBV6-6; size: -; D: TRBD2; CDR3: CASSYSDKRGSYEQYF; DNA: TGTGCCAGCAGTTACTCCGACAAGCGGGGCTCCTACGAGCAGTACTTC
J: TRBJ2-5; V: TRBV24-1; size: once; D: TRBD1; CDR3: CATSDGGQGQETQYF; DNA: TGTGCCACCAGTGATGGGGGACAGGGCCAAGAGACCCAGTACTTC
J: TRBJ1-1; V: TRBV29-1; size: -; D: -; CDR3: CSVWLNTEAFF; DNA: TGCAGCGTTTGGTTGAACACTGAAGCTTTCTTT
J: TRBJ2-7; V: TRBV7-6; size: -; D: TRBD1; CDR3: CASSLGTDRESYEQYF; DNA: TGTGCCAGCAGCTTAGGCACGGACAGGGAATCCTACGAGCAGTACTTC
J: TRBJ2-7; V: TRBV6-5; size: once; D: -; CDR3: CASSYGGANLYEQYF; DNA: TGTGCCAGCAGTTACGGGGGGGCTAACCTCTACGAGCAGTACTTC
J: TRBJ2-1; V: TRBV3-1/TRBV3-2; size: few; D: -; CDR3: CASSQVKEQFF; DNA: TGTGCCAGCAGCCAAGTAAAGGAGCAGTTCTTC
J: TRBJ1-3; V: TRBV11-2; size: few; D: -; CDR3: CASSPRLWGASGNTIYF; DNA: TGTGCCAGCAGCCCACGCTTGTGGGGGGCCTCTGGAAACACCATATATTTT
J: TRBJ1-1; V: TRBV6-5; size: -; D: -; CDR3: CASSYARGGISEAFF; DNA: TGTGCCAGCAGTTACGCGAGGGGGGGGATATCTGAAGCTTTCTTT